Following are 5 T cell receptor beta chains from one sample sequenced in a study of type 1 and type 2 diabetes patients. Amplification started from genomic DNA. A primer set of 30 forward and 13 reverse primers amplified the CDR3. TCRdb recomputed calls from the multiplex PCR reads with MiXCR, one row per CDR3 protein. The repertoire holds a few hundred thousand distinct CDR3 sequences, with approximately 50% as singletons. The sample was peripheral blood mononuclear cells (PBMCs). Every receptor here comes from a man younger than 35 with type 2 diabetes.

This chain joins TRBV9 and TRBJ1-1, with 9 positions matching TRBD1. The V and J ends lost 3 bases and 1 base, in that order; junction bases with no gene match: 4. Germline V CDR1 and CDR2: SGDLS, YYNGEE. This CDR3 region has 15 residues. The CDR3 nucleotides are TGTGCCAGCAGCGCAAGGGACAGGGCGAACACTGAAGCTTTCTTT. Protein sequence: CASSARDRANTEAFF.

The V gene is TRBV7-3, the J gene TRBJ2-3; D unresolved. The V gene's germline CDR1 is SGHTA and CDR2 FQGTGA. The CDR3 is 14 amino acids. V lost 5 bases to trimming and J lost 6 bases, with 15 bases between them. The CDR3 DNA is TGTGCCAGCAGCCTGGGCGGCTCCTGGGATACGCAGTATTTT. This translates into CASSLGGSWDTQYF.

The chain has TRBV19 and TRBJ1-5; D is unclear. Germline assignment: CDR1 LNHDA and CDR2 SQIVND (reference sequence). The ends were cut back, 0 bases at V and 0 bases at J, with 15 bases in the middle. The CDR3 totals 18 residues. This CDR3 reads CASSIDPFRRYSNQPQHF. The DNA of the CDR3 is TGTGCCAGTAGTATAGATCCATTTAGACGGTATAGCAATCAGCCCCAGCATTTT.

This clonotype was observed many times. The J gene is TRBJ1-2, the V gene TRBV2; no firm D call. The length of the CDR3 is 12 residues. V lost 3 bases, J lost 1 base, and 3 bases lay in between. Germline V gene sequence: CDR1 SNHLY, CDR2 FYNNEI. CDR3 sequence reads: CASSDLNYGYTF. The CDR3 DNA reads TGTGCCAGCAGTGACCTTAACTATGGCTACACCTTC.

The chain uses TRBV10-2 and TRBJ1-2; D is unclear. Germline assignment: CDR1 WSHSY and CDR2 SAAADI. Trimming stripped 0 bases from V and 7 bases from J, with 9 bases between. This CDR3 contains 13 residues. DNA of the CDR3: TGCGCCAGCAGTGAGTCGATGGGAGGTGGCTACACCTTC. As protein: CASSESMGGGYTF.